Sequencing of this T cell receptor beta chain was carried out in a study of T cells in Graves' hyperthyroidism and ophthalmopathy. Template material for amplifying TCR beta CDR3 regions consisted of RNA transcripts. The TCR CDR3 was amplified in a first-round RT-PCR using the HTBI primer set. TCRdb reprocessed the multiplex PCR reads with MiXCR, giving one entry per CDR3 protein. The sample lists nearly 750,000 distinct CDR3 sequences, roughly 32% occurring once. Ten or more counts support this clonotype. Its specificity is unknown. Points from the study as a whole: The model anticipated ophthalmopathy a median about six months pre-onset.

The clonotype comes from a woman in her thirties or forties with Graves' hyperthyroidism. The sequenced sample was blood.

Written as DNA, the CDR3 is TGTGCCAGCAGCCTCTCTGACAGGTATGCTTTCTTT. Its protein is CASSLSDRYAFF. The chain joins TRBV12-3 or TRBV12-4 to TRBJ1-1; TRBD1 might be the D (6 bases). The length of the CDR3 is 12 residues. The V gene lost 6 bases and the J gene lost 11 bases, with 16 bases spanning the gap.